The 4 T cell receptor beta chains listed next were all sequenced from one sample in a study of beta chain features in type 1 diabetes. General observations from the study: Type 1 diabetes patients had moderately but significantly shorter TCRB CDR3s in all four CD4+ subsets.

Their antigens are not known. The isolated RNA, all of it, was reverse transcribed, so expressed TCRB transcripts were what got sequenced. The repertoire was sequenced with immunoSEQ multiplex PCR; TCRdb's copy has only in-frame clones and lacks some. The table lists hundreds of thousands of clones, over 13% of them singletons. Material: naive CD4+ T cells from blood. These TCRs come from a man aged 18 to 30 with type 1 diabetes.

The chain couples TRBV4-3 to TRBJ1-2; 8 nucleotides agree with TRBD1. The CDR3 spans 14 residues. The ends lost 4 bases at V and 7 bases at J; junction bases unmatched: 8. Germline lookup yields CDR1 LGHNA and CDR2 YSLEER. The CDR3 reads CASSLQGVVGGYTF. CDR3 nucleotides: TGCGCCAGCAGCCTACAGGGGGTCGTGGGTGGCTACACCTTC.

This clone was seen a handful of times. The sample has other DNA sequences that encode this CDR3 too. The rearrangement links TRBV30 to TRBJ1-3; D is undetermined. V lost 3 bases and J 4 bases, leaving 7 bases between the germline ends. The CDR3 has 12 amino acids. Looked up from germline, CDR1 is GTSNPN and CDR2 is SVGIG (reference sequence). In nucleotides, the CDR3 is TGTGCCTGGAGCGTCCGAGGAAACACCATATATTTT. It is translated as CAWSVRGNTIYF.

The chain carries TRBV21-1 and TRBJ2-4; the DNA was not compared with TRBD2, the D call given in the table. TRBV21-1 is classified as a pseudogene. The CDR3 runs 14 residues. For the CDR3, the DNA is TGTGCCAGCAGCAAAAACGGGGACAAAAACATTCAGTACTTC. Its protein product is CASSKNGDKNIQYF.

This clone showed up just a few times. CDR3 nucleotide sequence: TGTGCCATCAAGGGAGAGGGCGAGCAGTACTTC. Translation: CAIKGEGEQYF. This chain connects TRBV10-3 to TRBJ2-7; tentatively, D is TRBD2 (5 bases). The germline V gene has CDR1 ENHRY and CDR2 SYGVKD. V was clipped by 7 bases and J by 6 bases, with 10 bases between them. CDR3 length equals 11 residues.